Listed below are T cell receptor beta chains from one sample, sequenced in a study of T cells expressing NK-cell markers. TCRdb reprocessed the 5' RACE reads and reports one entry per CDR3 protein, with no DNA. Its table lists 140,000 or so distinct CDR3 sequences. The sequencing sample was made of blood T cells: a sorted CD56 or NKG2C T cell subset, CD4+ or CD8+ T cells, or bulk PBMC T cells (not recorded which). The receptors here all came from a man younger than 35 in good health. The CDR3 runs from the conserved cysteine through the conserved F or W.

v_call: TRBV3-1
j_call: TRBJ2-2
cdr3_aa: CASSRIPGELFF

v_call: TRBV5-1
j_call: TRBJ2-1
cdr3_aa: CASSLVGTSEGNEQFF

v_call: TRBV19
j_call: TRBJ1-1
cdr3_aa: CATKERYTEAFF

v_call: TRBV18
j_call: TRBJ2-4
cdr3_aa: CASTRTDLGKNIQYF

v_call: TRBV4-3
j_call: TRBJ2-2
cdr3_aa: CASRGGYNTGELFF

v_call: TRBV7-9
j_call: TRBJ2-4
cdr3_aa: CASSLQSQAKNIQYF

v_call: TRBV7-8
j_call: TRBJ2-5
cdr3_aa: CASSWGSKAVETQYF

v_call: TRBV7-8
j_call: TRBJ2-2
cdr3_aa: CASSWLARTGELFF

v_call: TRBV29-1
j_call: TRBJ2-5
cdr3_aa: CSADSAQETQYF

v_call: TRBV6-1
j_call: TRBJ1-1
cdr3_aa: CASSSRRGTNTEAFF

v_call: TRBV4-1
j_call: TRBJ2-2
cdr3_aa: CASLATNTGELFF

v_call: TRBV6-1
j_call: TRBJ2-7
cdr3_aa: CASRTNRDAYEQYF

v_call: TRBV4-3
j_call: TRBJ2-2
cdr3_aa: CASSLGTAPDGELFF

v_call: TRBV20-1
j_call: TRBJ1-1
cdr3_aa: CSARDLGQGNWFTEAFF

v_call: TRBV7-8
j_call: TRBJ2-5
cdr3_aa: CASSLEPVRYF

v_call: TRBV12-3/TRBV12-4
j_call: TRBJ1-6
cdr3_aa: CASSFGGFSPLHF

v_call: TRBV7-2
j_call: TRBJ2-3
cdr3_aa: CASSLWETDTQYF

v_call: TRBV12-3/TRBV12-4
j_call: TRBJ2-5
cdr3_aa: CASSLRPTTEEQETQYF

v_call: TRBV27
j_call: TRBJ2-4
cdr3_aa: CASSLYPGGRENIQYF

v_call: TRBV24-1
j_call: TRBJ2-5
cdr3_aa: CATSDPTGSLSETQYF

v_call: TRBV3-1
j_call: TRBJ1-3
cdr3_aa: CASSQPASTGGNGNTIYF

v_call: TRBV30
j_call: TRBJ2-2
cdr3_aa: CARHSDTGELFF

v_call: TRBV9
j_call: TRBJ2-7
cdr3_aa: CASSSGTGAYEQYF

v_call: TRBV18
j_call: TRBJ2-1
cdr3_aa: CASSPYDLGLGNEQFF

v_call: TRBV14
j_call: TRBJ2-5
cdr3_aa: CASSLITSGASETQYF

v_call: TRBV27
j_call: TRBJ2-7
cdr3_aa: CASSFKGLLTYEQYF

v_call: TRBV19
j_call: TRBJ2-7
cdr3_aa: CASSLGRGASYEQYF

v_call: TRBV12-3/TRBV12-4
j_call: TRBJ1-4
cdr3_aa: CASSLGQGYEKLFF

v_call: TRBV4-3
j_call: TRBJ2-7
cdr3_aa: CASSQGGRNEQYF

v_call: TRBV12-3/TRBV12-4
j_call: TRBJ2-2
cdr3_aa: CASSWGSSGQVNTGELFF

v_call: TRBV12-3/TRBV12-4
j_call: TRBJ2-7
cdr3_aa: CASSSPSSGYEQYF

v_call: TRBV23-1
j_call: TRBJ2-2
cdr3_aa: CASRRSTGELFF

v_call: TRBV7-8
j_call: TRBJ2-4
cdr3_aa: CASSSQPWRTDSIPIQYF

v_call: TRBV12-3/TRBV12-4
j_call: TRBJ2-2
cdr3_aa: CASSWTSGANTGELFF

v_call: TRBV7-2
j_call: TRBJ2-3
cdr3_aa: CASSLGVASGLTDTQYF

v_call: TRBV9
j_call: TRBJ1-1
cdr3_aa: CASSVSWENTEAFF

v_call: TRBV19
j_call: TRBJ1-5
cdr3_aa: CASSSPRDGNQPQHF

v_call: TRBV10-3
j_call: TRBJ2-7
cdr3_aa: CAISDQGVGYEQYF

v_call: TRBV11-2
j_call: TRBJ2-1
cdr3_aa: CASSMWADYNEQFF

v_call: TRBV7-9
j_call: TRBJ2-2
cdr3_aa: CASSSHRGLAGELFF

v_call: TRBV4-1
j_call: TRBJ2-1
cdr3_aa: CASSQDQTSGRNKFF

v_call: TRBV3-1
j_call: TRBJ2-2
cdr3_aa: CASSLRTSGRGTNTGELFF

v_call: TRBV9
j_call: TRBJ2-5
cdr3_aa: CASSVGPEETQYF

v_call: TRBV4-1
j_call: TRBJ1-1
cdr3_aa: CASSQAQGAYTEAFF

v_call: TRBV4-3
j_call: TRBJ1-1
cdr3_aa: CASSQGRQLQNTEAFF

v_call: TRBV12-3/TRBV12-4
j_call: TRBJ2-1
cdr3_aa: CASSPSGSLSYNEQFF

v_call: TRBV11-2
j_call: TRBJ2-2
cdr3_aa: CASSPVGWLRGSGELFF

v_call: TRBV12-3/TRBV12-4
j_call: TRBJ2-1
cdr3_aa: CASSLAPGYYNEQFF